One sample yielded the 23 T cell receptor beta chains listed below, sequenced in a study of cytomegalovirus exposure and HLA in healthy donors (dated by TCRdb to between 2016 and 2019). The library was obtained by the immunoSEQ multiplex PCR assay. The clones in this table, taken by TCRdb from immuneACCESS, are in-frame only. Not every clone is retained; where verified, under half of the shortfall comes from an unresolved V gene, and the cause of the rest is unknown. In all, the sample holds tens of thousands of clones, and about nine tenths of those were seen once. Around 3% of the sample lies in the top ten. Input material: PBMCs. These receptor sequences come from a man aged 18 to 30 in good health and CMV-seronegative.

The rearrangement joins TRBV29-1 to TRBJ1-2, with a tentative D call TRBD1 (5 bases). Per germline, CDR1 SQVTM and CDR2 ANQGSEA. Trimming removed 1 base from V and 3 bases from J, with 9 bases in between. This CDR3 has 13 residues. This CDR3 is CSVEVVGDYGYTF. The CDR3 region has the DNA TGCAGCGTTGAAGTGGTAGGGGACTATGGCTACACCTTC. The full variable domain, in which reference TRBV29-1 and TRBJ1-2 provide the parts outside the CDR3, is SAVISQKPSRDICQRGTSLTIQCQVDSQVTMMFWYRQQPGQSLTLIATANQGSEATYESGFVIDKFPISRPNLTFSTLTVSNMSPEDSSIYLCSVEVVGDYGYTFGSGTRLTVV.

The chain uses TRBV7-2 and TRBJ1-2; 9 nucleotides agree with TRBD1. Germline V gene data show CDR1 as SGHTA and CDR2 as FQGNSA. V lost 4 bases to trimming and J lost 3 bases; unmatched junction nucleotides: 9. The CDR3 has 16 residues. The CDR3: CASSSQQGATDYGYTF. The CDR3 DNA reads as TGTGCCAGCAGCTCTCAACAGGGGGCGACGGACTATGGCTACACCTTC.

The chain has TRBV19 and TRBJ1-2; D unresolved. The CDR3 is 13 amino acids. Germline V gene data show CDR1 as LNHDA and CDR2 as SQIVND (reference sequence). Trimming took 3 bases from V and 5 from J, leaving 10 bases between them. Written as DNA, the CDR3 is TGTGCCAGTAGTATCCGCGAGAAGTATGGCTACACCTTC. Translated, it gives CASSIREKYGYTF.

The V and J genes are TRBV5-6 and TRBJ1-1; TRBD1 agrees at 8 bases. Germline V gene lookup returns CDR1 SGHDT and CDR2 YYEEEE. The CDR3 has 16 residues. The junction had 11 bases not matched to a gene; V was cut back by 2 bases and J by 5 bases. In DNA form, the CDR3 reads TGTGCCAGCAGCTTAGTTCGGAGGACAGGGCTGACTGAAGCTTTCTTT. Amino acids: CASSLVRRTGLTEAFF. Variable domain in full (rest from reference TRBV5-6 and TRBJ1-1): DAGVTQSPTHLIKTRGQQVTLRCSPKSGHDTVSWYQQALGQGPQFIFQYYEEEERQRGNFPDRFSGHQFPNYSSELNVNALLLGDSALYLCASSLVRRTGLTEAFFGQGTRLTVV.

V gene TRBV28 combines with J gene TRBJ1-1, with 12 bases matching TRBD1. Germline assignment: CDR1 MDHEN and CDR2 SYDVKM. The J segment lost 5 bases and the V segment lost 7 bases, leaving 14 bases of the junction unmatched. The CDR3 has 17 residues. CDR3 nucleotides: TGTGCCAGCAACAAAGTCCCGGGACAGGGGGCAGGGACTGAAGCTTTCTTT. Translating gives CASNKVPGQGAGTEAFF.

The V gene is TRBV6-6, the J gene TRBJ1-4; 11 bases align to TRBD1. This CDR3 contains 15 residues. CDR1 and CDR2 (germline): MNHNY, SVGAGI (reference sequence). J gave up 5 bases and V 5 bases, and 4 bases lay outside the gene matches. CDR3 sequence (DNA): TGTGCCAGCAGTAGGGACAGGGGGGCAAATGAAAAACTGTTTTTT. Residues: CASSRDRGANEKLFF.

The V and J genes are TRBV10-3 and TRBJ1-5; 7 bases are shared with TRBD1. This CDR3 comprises 15 residues. Germline CDR1 is ENHRY and CDR2 is SYGVKD. V lost 4 bases and J lost 1; bases outside the gene matches: 4. The CDR3 sequence: CAISADRASNQPQHF. Here the CDR3 DNA reads TGTGCCATCAGTGCAGACAGGGCAAGCAATCAGCCCCAGCATTTT.

The rearrangement uses TRBV28 and TRBJ2-7; 12 bases match TRBD1. CDR3 length: 14 residues. J gave up 5 bases and V 8 bases, and 7 bases lay outside the gene matches. Germline CDR1 is MDHEN and CDR2 is SYDVKM. CDR3 coding DNA: TGTGCCAGCGGACAGGGACAGGGGGCTAACGAGCAGTACTTC. This codes for CASGQGQGANEQYF. Full variable domain (missing parts from reference TRBV28 and TRBJ2-7): DVKVTQSSRYLVKRTGEKVFLECVQDMDHENMFWYRQDPGLGLRLIYFSYDVKMKEKGDIPEGYSVSREKKERFSLILESASTNQTSMYLCASGQGQGANEQYFGPGTRLTVT.

The chain has TRBV19 and TRBJ1-4, with a weak D call TRBD1 (6 bases). Germline V CDR1 and CDR2: LNHDA, SQIVND (reference sequence). V was trimmed by 8 bases and J by 8 bases, leaving 18 bases between them. CDR3 size: 14 residues. The CDR3 sequence is CASGNRVVVEKLFF. CDR3 coding DNA: TGTGCCAGTGGAAACAGGGTTGTTGTGGAAAAACTGTTTTTT. Drawing the rest from reference TRBV19 and TRBJ1-4, the complete variable domain is DGGITQSPKYLFRKEGQNVTLSCEQNLNHDAMYWYRQDPGQGLRLIYYSQIVNDFQKGDIAEGYSVSREKKESFPLTVTSAQKNPTAFYLCASGNRVVVEKLFFGSGTQLSVL.

This clone showed up just once. This rearrangement joins TRBV28 to TRBJ2-5, with D perhaps matching TRBD1 (6 bases). V dropped 3 bases and J dropped 10 bases, with 24 bases sitting between them. There are 16 residues in the CDR3. CDR1 is MDHEN and CDR2 is SYDVKM in the germline V gene. The CDR3 nucleotides read TGTGCCAGCAGTTTGAGGGGAAGAGGGGGTTCGAGGGACCAGTACTTC. Translation: CASSLRGRGGSRDQYF.

Here the CDR3 DNA reads TGTGCCAGCAGGACCGGGACAGGGTACGAGCAGTACTTC. It encodes CASRTGTGYEQYF. The chain has TRBV28 and TRBJ2-7; 9 positions agree with TRBD1. The CDR3 is made up of 13 amino acids. Germline V gene lookup returns CDR1 MDHEN and CDR2 SYDVKM. V gave up 6 bases and J gave up 4 bases; unmatched junction bases: 4.

This clone was detected only once. The chain links TRBV4-3 to TRBJ2-3, with D possibly matching TRBD1 (6 bases). Germline assignment: CDR1 LGHNA and CDR2 YSLEER. The CDR3 runs to 17 residues. With 0 bases removed from V and 4 bases from J, the gap between germline ends came to 17 bases. CDR3 DNA: TGCGCCAGCAGCCAAGATTGGGACATAGGAGCGGCAGATACGCAGTATTTT. It yields the protein CASSQDWDIGAADTQYF.

The J gene is TRBJ1-2, the V gene TRBV27; 9 bases align to TRBD1. Germline CDR1 is MNHEY and CDR2 is SMNVEV (reference sequence). Trimming at V came to 4 bases and at J to 4 bases, leaving 4 bases not matched to a gene. The CDR3 spans 14 residues. The CDR3 sequence is CASSYSTGGYGYTF. In DNA form, the CDR3 reads TGTGCCAGCAGTTACTCGACAGGGGGCTATGGCTACACCTTC.

The V gene is TRBV11-2, the J gene TRBJ2-5; TRBD1 matches 8 bases. The CDR3 is 13 amino acids. The J segment lost 5 bases and the V segment lost 5 bases, leaving 4 bases of the junction unmatched. CDR1 is SGHAT, CDR2 FQNNGV, per germline. The CDR3 coding sequence is TGTGCCAGCAGCGGACAGGGCGGGGAGACCCAGTACTTC. Translated: CASSGQGGETQYF.

The chain is built from TRBV7-6 and TRBJ1-1, with D possibly matching TRBD1 (6 bases). V was shortened by 3 bases and J by 2 bases, with 10 bases between the two germline ends. CDR1 and CDR2 from the germline V gene are SGHVS and FNYEAQ. CDR3 length equals 14 residues. The CDR3 sequence is CASSFGGLNTEAFF. In DNA, the CDR3 is TGTGCCAGCAGCTTCGGGGGGCTCAACACTGAAGCTTTCTTT.

V is TRBV7-2 and J is TRBJ1-4; TRBD1 is a possible D gene (6 bases). This CDR3 spans 17 amino acids. Germline CDR1 reads SGHTA; CDR2 reads FQGNSA. V lost 2 bases to trimming and J lost 0 bases, with 13 bases between them. CDR3 protein: CASSLPGDYATNEKLFF. The CDR3 nucleotides are TGTGCCAGCAGCTTACCAGGGGACTATGCAACTAATGAAAAACTGTTTTTT.

The chain recombines TRBV5-4 with TRBJ2-1, with TRBD1 identical over 9 bases. V lost 1 base, J lost 5 bases, and 7 bases stayed unmatched. CDR3 length: 16 residues. Germline V gene data show CDR1 as SGHNT and CDR2 as YYREEE (reference sequence). The CDR3 sequence is CASSLWGTGNNNEQFF. The CDR3 coding sequence is TGTGCCAGCAGCTTGTGGGGGACAGGGAACAACAATGAGCAGTTCTTC.

The CDR3 spells CASSESTGGHQPQHF. The CDR3 DNA is TGTGCCAGCAGTGAATCAACAGGGGGCCATCAGCCCCAGCATTTT. The chain is built from TRBV6-1 and TRBJ1-5; 9 positions match TRBD1. CDR1 and CDR2 (germline): MNHNS, SASEGT. The CDR3 length is 15 residues. V shed 2 bases, J shed 5 bases, and the junction held 4 bases outside the gene matches.

The gene calls are TRBV28 and TRBJ1-2; D unresolved. Germline values: CDR1 MDHEN, CDR2 SYDVKM. The CDR3 sequence is 14 residues long. Trimming stripped 7 bases from V and 0 bases from J, with 12 bases between. CDR3 DNA sequence: TGTGCCAGCACCCACTCGGAGTCTAACTATGGCTACACCTTC. Amino acids: CASTHSESNYGYTF.

The chain is built from TRBV7-2 and TRBJ2-3; tentatively, D is TRBD2 (6 bases). Germline assignment: CDR1 SGHTA and CDR2 FQGNSA. The length of the CDR3 is 16 residues. Trimming stripped 2 bases from V and 6 bases from J, with 18 bases between. CDR3 DNA: TGTGCCAGCAGCTTAATGGGGGGAAGGTGGGCCGATACGCAGTATTTT. It specifies CASSLMGGRWADTQYF.

The gene calls are TRBV29-1 and TRBJ1-3, with 11 nucleotides matching TRBD1. Germline V gives CDR1 SQVTM, CDR2 ANQGSEA. V trimming: 1 base; J trimming: 3 bases; junction bases outside the gene matches: 5. The CDR3 spans 16 residues. The CDR3 nucleotides read TGCAGCGTTGAAGCCCGGGACAGGGGGGATGGAAACACCATATATTTT. Translating it yields CSVEARDRGDGNTIYF.

V usage is TRBV19 and J usage is TRBJ2-3; D may be TRBD1 (5 bases). The CDR3 is made up of 14 amino acids. The ends were cut back, 6 bases at V and 0 bases at J, with 10 bases in the middle. Germline loops: CDR1 LNHDA, CDR2 SQIVND (reference sequence). Here the CDR3 DNA reads TGTGCCAGTAGGACAGCCCCTAGCACAGATACGCAGTATTTT. The encoded protein is CASRTAPSTDTQYF.

V usage is TRBV14 and J usage is TRBJ1-2; D remains ambiguous. This CDR3 has 12 residues. Trimming took off 4 bases at V and 7 bases at J, with 10 bases between the two ends. Per germline, CDR1 SGHDN and CDR2 FVKESK. DNA for the CDR3: TGTGCCAGCAGCCCCCAACGGGGTGGCTACACCTTC. Translating gives CASSPQRGGYTF.